The clone carrying this T cell receptor beta chain was seen more than once but under ten times. This CDR3 spans 16 amino acids. The germline V gene has CDR1 SGDLS and CDR2 YYNGEE. With V trimmed by 4 bases and J by 3 bases, 9 bases remained unmatched. These data originate in a study of blood T cell repertoires in COVID-19. In the study overall: Collection of acute and convalescent COVID-19 samples took place in the United States, Italy and Spain. T cells, B-cell-depleted T cells, or PBMCs provided the cDNA or gDNA that served as material.

As originally analysed: Estimation of nucleated cell counts was performed using reference gene primer amplification. The data were produced by immunoSEQ multiplex PCR, yet TCRdb's version contains in-frame clones alone and is incomplete. V and J calls and clone size are given by that table; D and trimming were obtained from the DNA. This sample has 150,000 to 200,000 clones; about 77% occur once, and the top ten carry around 2.8%. The sample comprised peripheral blood. The chain couples TRBV9 to TRBJ2-2; 7 bases are a match to TRBD1. The source is a woman of 80 years or more with active or convalescent COVID-19. CDR3 in amino acids: CASSPTTGQDTGELFF. Written as DNA, the CDR3 is TGTGCCAGCAGCCCCACGACAGGGCAGGACACCGGGGAGCTGTTTTTT.